This T cell receptor beta chain was recovered during a study of blood T cell repertoires in COVID-19. Study at large: Whether acute or convalescent, the COVID-19 samples came from the United States, Italy and Spain. PBMCs, B-cell-depleted T cells, or T cells provided the cDNA or gDNA that made up the material.

Germline-derived CDR1 and CDR2 are SEHNR and FQNEAQ (reference sequence). The V end was cut by 2 bases, the J end by 7 bases, with 14 bases between. The CDR3 loop spans 15 amino acids. In the authors' methods: For nucleated cells, counts were estimated from reference gene primer amplification. The data were produced by immunoSEQ multiplex PCR, yet TCRdb's version contains in-frame clones alone and is incomplete. The V and J calls and clone size were taken over from that table, and D and trimming were inferred from the DNA. This table holds about 160,000 clones, under 85% found once. Those enrolled in Seattle joined during active infection and were followed longitudinally afterward.

The chain joins TRBV7-9 to TRBJ1-4; D perhaps matches TRBD1 (5 bases). The specimen was peripheral blood. This clonotype was obtained from a man at least 80 years old with COVID-19, enrolled during active disease. CDR3 region: CASSLTRDFREKLFF. Written as DNA, the CDR3 is TGTGCCAGCAGCTTAACCCGGGACTTCCGTGAAAAACTGTTTTTT.